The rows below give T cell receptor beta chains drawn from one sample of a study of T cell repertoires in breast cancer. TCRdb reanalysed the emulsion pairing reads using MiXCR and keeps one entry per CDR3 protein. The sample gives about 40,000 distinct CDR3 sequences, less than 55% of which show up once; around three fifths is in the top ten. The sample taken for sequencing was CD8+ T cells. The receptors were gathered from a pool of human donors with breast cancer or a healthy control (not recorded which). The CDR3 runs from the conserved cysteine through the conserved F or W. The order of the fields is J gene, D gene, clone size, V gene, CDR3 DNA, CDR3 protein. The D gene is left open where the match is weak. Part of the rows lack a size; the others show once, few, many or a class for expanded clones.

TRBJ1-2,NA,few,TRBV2,TGTGCCAGCAGTGCTACAGGGCTGCTTGACTATGGCTACACCTTC,CASSATGLLDYGYTF
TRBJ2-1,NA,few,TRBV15,TGTGCCACCAGCAGAGGTACCGGGATGGGGAATGAGCAGTTCTTC,CATSRGTGMGNEQFF
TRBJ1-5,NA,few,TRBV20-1,TGCAGTGCTAGAGATGAGGGAGATCAGCCCCAGCATTTT,CSARDEGDQPQHF
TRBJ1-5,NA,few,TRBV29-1,TGCAGCGTCTTAGAAACAGATCCGAATCAGCCCCAGCATTTT,CSVLETDPNQPQHF
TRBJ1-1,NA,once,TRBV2,TGTGCCAGCAGCCGCAGCGGAGGTTACACTGAAGCTTTCTTT,CASSRSGGYTEAFF
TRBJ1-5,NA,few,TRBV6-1,TGTGCCAGCAGTCCCGGGACAAGGTTGGGCAATCAGCCCCAGCATTTT,CASSPGTRLGNQPQHF
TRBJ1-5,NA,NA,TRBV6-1,TGTGCCAGCAGTGAGGGGGGTTATGGGTCCGCGCAGCATTTT,CASSEGGYGSAQHF
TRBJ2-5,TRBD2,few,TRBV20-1,TGCAGTGTCAAGAGGACGGCGGGAGAGACCCAGTACTTT,CSVKRTAGETQYF
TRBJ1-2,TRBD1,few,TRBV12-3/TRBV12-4,TGTGCCAGCAGTTCGGGACAGTATGGCTACACCTTC,CASSSGQYGYTF
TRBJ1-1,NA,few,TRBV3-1,TGTGCCAGCAGCCGCACCACAGGCACGACCAGCGGTGAAGCTTTCTTT,CASSRTTGTTSGEAFF